Reported below is one TCR beta chain. Ten or more counts support this clonotype. This receptor's antigen is unknown. No clone much larger than this one lies a single base away; base qualities are absent. Looking up the germline V gene (reference sequence) yields CDR1 SEHNR and CDR2 FQNEAQ. CDR3 length: 17 amino acids, cysteine to phenylalanine. This entry keeps only the CDR3 DNA: 51 bases, framed from base 1. Trimming removed 5 bases from V and 1 base from J; the gene matches leave 6 bases unexplained. The data derive from a study of CD8+CD57+ T cells in acquired aplastic anemia (dated by TCRdb to the late 2010s). Regarding the complete study: A mean of about 3.2 ug of DNA, ranging from roughly 0.2 to 30 ug, was extracted from sorted CD4+ and CD8+ cells. Mean read counts for healthy donor samples were 8.5 million to 10.8 million for CD4+ cells and 11.0 million for CD8+ cells. Study-level results and caveats: No significant difference in CD8+ Simpson's diversity was found between patients and healthy controls (P=0.060). Fewer than 30 CD8+ CDR3 sequences were found in both patients and controls but appeared to be highly expressed in patients and within the immunodominant clones of the patients.

TCR beta VDJ combination and CDR3 sequence profiling used genomic DNA as the template. TCR repertoire sequencing was run on an Illumina HiSeq 2000. As for the original processing: TRBV/TRBJ rearrangement plots, CDR3 size and DJ length profiles, and Simpson's diversity index were used to evaluate the repertoires. The most abundant DNA sequence in the deep sequencing data was taken as the immunodominant clone. CDR3 amino acid sequences were screened for sharing across subjects and compared with published repertoires and the VDJdb database. TCRdb passed the public sequencing reads through fastp at Q25 and MiXCR, retaining productive beta sequences. Merged by CDR3 protein, the rows form single entries marked with the most common genes and DNA. TCRdb, not the original authors, processed these V and J calls. The sample contains a few hundred thousand distinct CDR3 sequences, around 63% of them found a single time. The top ten clonotypes cover roughly 29% of the sample.

The study deep-sequenced TCR repertoires of sorted CD4+ and CD8+ blood T cells from severe aplastic anemia patients and healthy subjects. Ficoll-Paque density gradient centrifugation was used to isolate peripheral blood mononuclear cells. Before DNA extraction, CD4+ and CD8+ T cells were sorted with FACS or magnetic beads. The TCR sequence derives from a human donor in good health. Sequencing input: sorted CD4+, CD8+, or CD8+CD57+ T cells (not recorded which) from PBMCs. The chain uses TRBV7-9 and TRBJ2-1, and 12 bases in between align with TRBD2. The CDR3 region: CASSLQTSGSSYNEQFF. The nucleotide sequence is TGTGCCAGCAGCCTCCAGACTAGCGGGAGTTCCTACAATGAGCAGTTCTTC.